This passage covers 12 T cell receptor beta chains from one sample sequenced in a study of T-cell reconstitution after alpha-beta-depleted transplantation in children. During its preparation, the TCRbeta library received unique molecular identifiers. Using its own MiXCR run on the PCR reads, TCRdb lists one record per CDR3 protein. The sample has roughly 490,000 distinct CDR3 sequences, about 10% seen once; the top ten hold roughly 15%. The input for sequencing was PBMCs, mostly from graft donor cells, taken 180 days after TCRalphabeta/CD19-depleted stem cell transplant. Every receptor here comes from a female patient aged 2 to 10 who had a stem cell transplant for aplastic anemia, so the T cells may come from the graft donor.

Ten or more counts support this clonotype. The chain uses TRBV20-1 and TRBJ1-2; D is ambiguous. The CDR3 is 12 amino acids. V gave up 7 bases and J gave up 3 bases, with 12 bases separating them. Germline V gene sequence: CDR1 DFQATT, CDR2 SNEGSKA (reference sequence). CDR3 loop: CSDSAADYGYTF. The CDR3 DNA sequence: TGCAGTGACTCCGCGGCAGACTATGGCTACACCTTC.

This clonotype was seen at least ten times. The chain has TRBV27 and TRBJ2-2; tentative D call: TRBD2 (6 bases). The CDR3 is 16 amino acids. Germline V gives CDR1 MNHEY, CDR2 SMNVEV (reference sequence). V shed 7 bases and J shed 1 base, with 16 bases lying between them. CDR3 amino acids: CASTPLGTGNTGELFF. As DNA, the CDR3 is TGTGCCAGCACCCCTTTGGGGACTGGGAACACCGGGGAGCTGTTTTTT.

This chain joins TRBV7-9 and TRBJ1-2, with D unclear. The CDR3 length is 15 residues. CDR1 and CDR2 (germline): SEHNR, FQNEAQ (reference sequence). The ends were cut back, 1 base at V and 6 bases at J, with 15 bases in the middle. The CDR3 loop is CASSLGPGPRNGYTF. CDR3 in DNA: TGTGCCAGCAGCTTAGGTCCGGGTCCTAGAAATGGCTACACCTTC.

This clonotype was seen a handful of times. The chain combines TRBV6-1 with TRBJ1-1; D gene ambiguous. Trimming stripped 5 bases from V and 3 bases from J, with 19 bases between. The CDR3 consists of 16 residues. Germline V gene data show CDR1 as MNHNS and CDR2 as SASEGT. In DNA form, the CDR3 reads TGTGCCAGCAGTCCCGGGCTATGGATTGGGGACACTGAAGCTTTCTTT. Protein: CASSPGLWIGDTEAFF.

This clonotype occurred many times. The chain is built from TRBV5-1 and TRBJ2-7; no clear D. CDR1 and CDR2 from the germline V gene are SGHRS and YFSETQ. The V gene lost 2 bases and the J gene lost 4 bases, with 7 bases spanning the gap. The CDR3 is 12 residues long. The CDR3 loop is CASSFPDYEQYF. The CDR3 DNA reads TGCGCCAGCAGCTTTCCCGATTACGAGCAGTACTTC.

This clonotype occurred many times. The gene calls are TRBV20-1 and TRBJ2-1; 7 nucleotides agree with TRBD2. CDR3 size: 14 residues. Germline loops: CDR1 DFQATT, CDR2 SNEGSKA (reference sequence). The junction had 9 bases not matched to a gene; V was cut back by 4 bases and J by 6 bases. For the CDR3, the DNA is TGCAGTGCTATGGACGGGAGGCTCGGCAATGAGCAGTTCTTC. Its protein is CSAMDGRLGNEQFF.

There are a few counts of this clonotype. The rearrangement joins TRBV7-2 to TRBJ2-1; the D gene is possibly TRBD2 (5 bases). CDR3 length: 16 amino acids. Germline-derived CDR1 and CDR2 are SGHTA and FQGNSA. The ends were cut back, 1 base at V and 4 bases at J, with 14 bases in the middle. CDR3 loop: CASSLEAGGKYNEQFF. The CDR3 bases are TGTGCCAGCAGCTTAGAGGCGGGTGGGAAGTACAATGAGCAGTTCTTC.

This clonotype has a handful of counts. V gene TRBV10-3 combines with J gene TRBJ2-3; no definite D call. This CDR3 contains 15 residues. Germline CDR1 and CDR2: ENHRY and SYGVKD. V was trimmed by 4 bases and J by 2 bases, leaving 13 bases between them. For the CDR3, the DNA is TGTGCCATCAGTGCTCATGCCCGCCACACAGATACGCAGTATTTT. Translated: CAISAHARHTDTQYF.

The rearrangement uses TRBV18 and TRBJ2-1; TRBD1 matches at 7 bases. This CDR3 has 16 amino acids. Germline values: CDR1 KGHSH, CDR2 LQKENI. With 1 base clipped from V and 6 bases from J, the junction kept 9 bases outside the gene matches. CDR3 DNA sequence: TGTGCCAGCTCACCACTTCGGGACAGTTGGCGCAATGAGCAGTTCTTC. As protein: CASSPLRDSWRNEQFF.

This clonotype occurred many times. The chain carries TRBV24-1 and TRBJ2-1, with a possible D match to TRBD2 (10 bases). The germline V gene has CDR1 KGHDR and CDR2 SFDVKD. Trimming took off 2 bases at V and 9 bases at J, with 31 bases between the two ends. The CDR3 is 20 residues long. In DNA form, the CDR3 reads TGTGCCACCAGTGATTCCCGGGACAGGGTGCTAGCGGGAGCGGAGGGTGAGCAGTTCTTC. Residues: CATSDSRDRVLAGAEGEQFF.

This rearrangement joins TRBV27 to TRBJ1-5; a possible D gene is TRBD1 (5 bases). There are 14 residues in the CDR3. Deletions cut 8 bases from V and 2 bases from J, with 13 bases between. Germline values: CDR1 MNHEY, CDR2 SMNVEV (reference sequence). CDR3 coding DNA: TGTGCCAGCGGGACTCCTTTGGGCAATCAGCCCCAGCATTTT. It yields the protein CASGTPLGNQPQHF.

This clonotype was seen more than once but under ten times. The chain combines TRBV4-3 with TRBJ2-4; D is possibly TRBD1 (5 bases). Germline CDR1 is LGHNA and CDR2 is YSLEER. CDR3 length: 13 amino acids. V lost 3 bases, J lost 6 bases, and 9 bases lay in between. CDR3 coding DNA: TGCGCCAGCAGCCAGCTTGACAGAAACATTCAGTACTTC. Amino acid sequence: CASSQLDRNIQYF.